These 29 T cell receptor beta chains came from one sample sequenced in a study of blood T cell repertoires in COVID-19 (dated by TCRdb to 2018 to 2021). Preparation of the library involved the immunoSEQ multiplex PCR assay. The source is immuneACCESS, and TCRdb retained only in-frame sequences with V and J called. Part of the clones is not carried over; for the studies checked, unresolved V genes explain less than half of this, and the remainder is unexplained. In this sample the table shows a few hundred thousand clones, 80% to 90% of which occur a single time. The top ten clonotypes cover roughly 2% of the sample. The sample consisted of PBMCs or T cells enriched from blood (not recorded which). The receptors were sampled from a young man who had recovered from COVID-19.

The V and J genes are TRBV11-2 and TRBJ2-3; no clear D. Trimming took 1 base from V and 2 from J, leaving 7 bases between them. Germline values: CDR1 SGHAT, CDR2 FQNNGV. The CDR3 extends over 14 amino acids. The DNA for the CDR3 is TGTGCCAGCAGCTTAGTTCCTAACACAGATACGCAGTATTTT. Translated: CASSLVPNTDTQYF.

Comments on this clone: This CDR3 is also generated by other DNA sequences in the sample. The chain couples TRBV19 to TRBJ1-2; 9 bases are a match to TRBD1. In germline, CDR1 is LNHDA, CDR2 SQIVND (reference sequence). The junction had 5 bases not matched to a gene; V was cut back by 7 bases and J by 2 bases. This CDR3 has 14 residues. CDR3 coding DNA: TGTGCCAGTACTCCGGGACAGGGAAACTATGGCTACACCTTC. It encodes CASTPGQGNYGYTF. Complete variable domain (other parts from reference TRBV19 and TRBJ1-2): DGGITQSPKYLFRKEGQNVTLSCEQNLNHDAMYWYRQDPGQGLRLIYYSQIVNDFQKGDIAEGYSVSREKKESFPLTVTSAQKNPTAFYLCASTPGQGNYGYTFGSGTRLTVV.

The chain has TRBV6-5 and TRBJ2-7, with 8 bases that match TRBD1. The CDR3 has 14 amino acids. V shed 6 bases and J 3 bases; nucleotides not matched to a gene: 7. CDR1 MNHEY and CDR2 SVGAGI come from the germline V gene. The CDR3 DNA is TGTGCCAGCAGGGACAGGGTTGTCGTCTACGAGCAGTACTTC. Its protein is CASRDRVVVYEQYF.

V is TRBV30 and J is TRBJ1-1; D remains ambiguous. The CDR3 loop spans 13 amino acids. Germline loops: CDR1 GTSNPN, CDR2 SVGIG (reference sequence). V lost 0 bases and J 5 bases, leaving 10 bases between the germline ends. The CDR3 DNA reads as TGTGCCTGGAGTGTATTACCTAGGACTGAAGCTTTCTTT. As protein: CAWSVLPRTEAFF.

The chain recombines TRBV6-5 with TRBJ1-1; D perhaps matches TRBD1 (6 bases). The CDR3 runs to 16 residues. Germline V gives CDR1 MNHEY, CDR2 SVGAGI. V was pared by 2 bases and J by 3 bases, with 16 bases between. The CDR3 DNA follows: TGTGCCAGCAGTTACGGCTGGGGGCGAGATGACACTGAAGCTTTCTTT. This encodes CASSYGWGRDDTEAFF.

This clone appeared a single time. V usage is TRBV5-1 and J usage is TRBJ2-1; TRBD2 is a possible D gene (6 bases). The CDR3 extends over 15 amino acids. Between the trimmed V and J ends, which lost 3 bases and 6 bases, there was a span of 16 bases. Germline CDR1 and CDR2: SGHRS and YFSETQ. The CDR3 loop is CASSSHDGSLNEQFF. The CDR3 bases are TGCGCCAGCAGCTCGCATGACGGGAGTCTCAATGAGCAGTTCTTC.

This clone is a singleton in its sample. Other DNA sequences in the sample encode the same CDR3. This chain links TRBV15 with TRBJ1-6, with no clear D. The CDR3 totals 13 residues. V was clipped by 0 bases and J by 7 bases, with 4 bases between them. Germline lookup yields CDR1 LNHNV and CDR2 YYDKDF (reference sequence). CDR3 DNA: TGTGCCACCAGCAGAGATCGGAATTCACCCCTCCACTTT. It translates to CATSRDRNSPLHF.

The rearrangement uses TRBV19 and TRBJ2-3; TRBD1 matches 8 bases. The germline gives CDR1 LNHDA, CDR2 SQIVND (reference sequence). Germline trimming cut 3 bases from V and 0 bases from J; bases unmatched to any gene: 11. The CDR3 sequence is 18 residues long. The CDR3 sequence: CASSMSGQGGPSTDTQYF. CDR3 nucleotide sequence: TGTGCCAGTAGTATGTCCGGACAGGGCGGCCCTAGCACAGATACGCAGTATTTT.

The chain combines TRBV9 with TRBJ2-1, with D possibly TRBD2 on 6 matching bases. The length of the CDR3 is 12 residues. Trimming removed 7 bases at V and 10 bases at J, with 15 bases between. Germline-derived CDR1 and CDR2 are SGDLS and YYNGEE. CDR3 region: CASSKGGTEQFF. The CDR3 bases are TGTGCCAGCTCTAAGGGCGGGACGGAGCAGTTCTTC.

The CDR3 nucleotides are TGCAGCGTTGAAACGATAGTTAGCACAGATACGCAGTATTTT. Protein sequence: CSVETIVSTDTQYF. The V and J genes are TRBV29-1 and TRBJ2-3, with D unclear. Germline values: CDR1 SQVTM, CDR2 ANQGSEA. CDR3 length equals 14 residues. Trimming removed 2 bases at V and 0 bases at J, with 9 bases between.

The chain combines TRBV7-9 with TRBJ2-7, with D maybe TRBD1 (6 bases). The CDR3 is 14 residues long. The ends were cut back, 4 bases at V and 0 bases at J, with 10 bases in the middle. Germline assignment: CDR1 SEHNR and CDR2 FQNEAQ (reference sequence). The CDR3 DNA is TGTGCCAGCAGCTCTCCAGGGGTCTCCTACGAGCAGTACTTC. This sequence encodes CASSSPGVSYEQYF.

The rearrangement uses TRBV9 and TRBJ2-3, with a weak D call TRBD2 (5 bases). The germline V and J ends were trimmed by 1 base and 4 bases, with 10 bases remaining between them. This CDR3 has 14 residues. The germline gives CDR1 SGDLS, CDR2 YYNGEE. The CDR3 spells CASSVRGIADTQYF. Here the CDR3 DNA reads TGTGCCAGCAGCGTAAGAGGGATAGCAGATACGCAGTATTTT.

The V call is TRBV7-9, the J call TRBJ2-5, with TRBD1 as a possible D gene (5 bases). CDR3 length: 14 residues. V shed 2 bases and J shed 2 bases, with 9 bases lying between them. Germline V gene lookup returns CDR1 SEHNR and CDR2 FQNEAQ (reference sequence). CDR3 coding DNA: TGTGCCAGCAGCTTAATGACAGCACAAGAGACCCAGTACTTC. Protein sequence: CASSLMTAQETQYF.

The chain links TRBV6-2 or TRBV6-3 to TRBJ1-1; D possibly corresponds to TRBD1 (6 bases). This CDR3 is built from 18 residues. V dropped 2 bases and J dropped 4 bases, with 23 bases sitting between them. CDR1 and CDR2 from the germline V gene are MNHEY and SVGEGT. The DNA of the CDR3 is TGTGCCAGCAGTTACCGTAGAACCGCATACAGGGAAGGCACTGAAGCTTTCTTT. It codes for CASSYRRTAYREGTEAFF.

This clone has just a few counts. The chain is built from TRBV13 and TRBJ2-7; 12 nucleotides agree with TRBD1. V lost 5 bases, J lost 3 bases, and 5 bases stayed unmatched. This CDR3 contains 15 residues. Germline-derived CDR1 and CDR2 are PRHDT and FYEKMQ (reference sequence). The CDR3 is CASSHGTGGLYEQYF. The CDR3, as DNA: TGTGCCAGCAGCCATGGGACAGGGGGCCTCTACGAGCAGTACTTC.

V and J are TRBV6-5 and TRBJ2-7; TRBD1 matches at 7 bases. V gave up 0 bases and J gave up 6 bases; unmatched junction bases: 2. CDR1 and CDR2 (germline): MNHEY, SVGAGI. This CDR3 region has 13 residues. The CDR3 DNA reads as TGTGCCAGCAGTTACTCAGGGGGCGCCGAGCAGTACTTC. As protein: CASSYSGGAEQYF.

The chain is built from TRBV2 and TRBJ2-5; 9 bases fit TRBD1. V shed 6 bases and J 8 bases; nucleotides not matched to a gene: 7. From germline, CDR1 is SNHLY and CDR2 FYNNEI. This CDR3 is built from 13 residues. The CDR3 sequence: CASRRDREDTQYF. The CDR3 DNA is TGTGCCAGCAGGAGGGACAGGGAGGATACCCAGTACTTC.

The chain employs TRBV7-9 and TRBJ2-2; D may be TRBD2 (6 bases). Trimming left V 6 bases short and J 6 bases short, with 17 bases between. CDR1 and CDR2 (germline): SEHNR, FQNEAQ (reference sequence). This CDR3 contains 15 residues. The CDR3 loop is CASRSPGLNSGELFF. CDR3 nucleotides: TGTGCCAGCAGATCCCCGGGACTTAACTCCGGGGAGCTGTTTTTT.

A few counts support this clone. The genes are TRBV5-6 and TRBJ2-3, with 8 bases identical to TRBD1. The V and J ends lost 0 bases and 2 bases, in that order; junction bases with no gene match: 11. The CDR3 sequence is 18 residues long. CDR1 is SGHDT, CDR2 YYEEEE, per germline. DNA for the CDR3: TGTGCCAGCAGCTTGGGCCCCCCGACAGGGGACAACACAGATACGCAGTATTTT. Residues: CASSLGPPTGDNTDTQYF.

This clone has a single count. This chain links TRBV5-1 with TRBJ2-2; possibly TRBD2 for D (5 bases). This CDR3 is 14 amino acids long. Germline values: CDR1 SGHRS, CDR2 YFSETQ. V was pared by 5 bases and J by 4 bases, with 12 bases between. The CDR3 DNA reads TGCGCCAGCAGTGAGGGCAGCTCCACCGGGGAGCTGTTTTTT. It specifies CASSEGSSTGELFF.

This chain joins TRBV5-5 and TRBJ1-4; TRBD1 might be the D (6 bases). The germline V gene encodes CDR1 SGHKS and CDR2 YYEKEE (reference sequence). The CDR3 runs to 15 residues. Trimming stripped 4 bases from V and 7 bases from J, with 17 bases between. Here the CDR3 DNA reads TGTGCCAGCAGCGACTCCCGGGGGGGCATTGAAAAACTGTTTTTT. Protein: CASSDSRGGIEKLFF.

The chain joins TRBV3-1 (or the pseudogene TRBV3-2) to TRBJ1-1; D is possibly TRBD1 (6 bases). Looked up from germline, CDR1 is LGHDT and CDR2 is YNNKEL (reference sequence). Trimming took off 3 bases at V and 11 bases at J, with 16 bases between the two ends. The length of the CDR3 is 13 residues. The CDR3 loop is CASSQGRGARAFF. The CDR3 DNA reads as TGTGCCAGCAGCCAGGGGAGGGGGGCGCGGGCTTTCTTT.

The rearrangement joins TRBV5-1 to TRBJ2-3; D call uncertain. V gave up 0 bases and J gave up 5 bases, with 10 bases separating them. This CDR3 is 14 amino acids long. The germline V gene has CDR1 SGHRS and CDR2 YFSETQ. CDR3 in amino acids: CASSLGGPEDTQYF. CDR3 coding DNA: TGCGCCAGCAGCTTGGGAGGTCCCGAAGATACGCAGTATTTT.

The DNA for the CDR3 is TGCGCCAGCAGCTCCGGACAGGGGCAAGGTTCGGCTTTCTTT. This gives the protein CASSSGQGQGSAFF. The chain employs TRBV5-1 and TRBJ1-1, with 9 bases that match TRBD1. Germline V gene lookup returns CDR1 SGHRS and CDR2 YFSETQ. V gave up 3 bases and J gave up 11 bases; unmatched junction bases: 11. This CDR3 contains 14 residues.

This clone was picked up one time. The J gene is TRBJ2-5, the V gene TRBV5-1; TRBD1 matches at 8 bases. The CDR3 loop spans 15 amino acids. Trimming removed 0 bases from V and 5 bases from J; junction bases left unmatched: 6. Germline-derived CDR1 and CDR2 are SGHRS and YFSETQ. The CDR3 is CASSLGTGFRETQYF. CDR3 in DNA: TGCGCCAGCAGCTTGGGGACAGGGTTTCGGGAGACCCAGTACTTC.

This sequence joins TRBV7-3 and TRBJ2-4, with 9 bases aligning to TRBD1. There are 14 residues in the CDR3. The germline V gene has CDR1 SGHTA and CDR2 FQGTGA. V was pared by 5 bases and J by 4 bases, with 3 bases of the junction left unmatched. CDR3 sequence (DNA): TGTGCCAGCAGCCCTGGACAGGGGAAAAACATTCAGTACTTC. As protein: CASSPGQGKNIQYF.

CDR3 DNA: TGTGCCAGCAGCACGGACAGGGGTTCCTATTATAATTCACCCCTCCACTTT. Its protein is CASSTDRGSYYNSPLHF. This rearrangement joins TRBV5-8 to TRBJ1-6, with TRBD1 matching over 9 bases. CDR3 length: 17 residues. Germline CDR1 and CDR2: SGHTS and YDEGEE. The J segment lost 4 bases and the V segment lost 4 bases, leaving 9 bases of the junction unmatched.

The J gene is TRBJ2-1, the V gene TRBV7-8; D may be TRBD2 (7 bases). The CDR3 is 15 amino acids. The V end lost 1 base, the J end lost 6 bases, and 13 bases lay between the germline ends. CDR1 is SGHVS and CDR2 is FQNEAQ in the germline V gene. This chain's CDR3 is CASSLGGGMFNEQFF. The DNA for the CDR3 is TGTGCCAGCAGCTTAGGGGGGGGCATGTTCAATGAGCAGTTCTTC.

The V call is TRBV7-8, the J call TRBJ2-3, with D hard to call. The CDR3 totals 15 residues. Germline V gene sequence: CDR1 SGHVS, CDR2 FQNEAQ. The V end lost 5 bases, the J end lost 5 bases, and 17 bases lay between the germline ends. The CDR3 sequence: CASSPLLLAEDTQYF. The CDR3 DNA reads as TGTGCCAGCAGCCCACTCTTGTTAGCAGAAGATACGCAGTATTTT.